The source of this T cell receptor (beta chain) is a study of blood T cell repertoires in COVID-19. Everyone who took part was about 18 to 90 years old, and they came from roughly 25 US areas. This clone was counted between two and nine times. Generated by immunoSEQ multiplex PCR, the TCRdb table keeps only in-frame clones and is missing some. In the table there are approximately 300,000 clones, 70% to 90% of which are singletons. The CDR3 has 18 amino acids. V was cut by 5 bases and J by 0 bases, with 20 bases left in between. Germline V gene sequence: CDR1 MDHEN, CDR2 SYDVKM. This TCR was sampled from a young woman who had recovered from COVID-19. The sequencing sample was made of PBMCs or T cells enriched from blood (not recorded which). The chain links TRBV28 to TRBJ1-3, with D possibly TRBD1 on 6 matching bases. The CDR3 bases are TGTGCCAGCAGTCCATCGGCAGGGGCGATCCTCTCTGGAAACACCATATATTTT. This gives the protein CASSPSAGAILSGNTIYF.